This T cell receptor (beta chain) was identified during a study of cytomegalovirus exposure and HLA in healthy donors. Amplification used 60 Vbeta primers and 13 Jbeta primers. Using immunoSEQ multiplex PCR, the repertoire was profiled, and TCRdb retains in-frame clones only, with some absent. The sample has about 86,000 clones; around 79% are singletons. This CDR3 has 12 amino acids. Germline V gene sequence: CDR1 MNHNS, CDR2 SASEGT. Trimming took 3 bases from V and 9 from J, leaving 9 bases between them. Study-wide points: Later analysis suggested links between common viral pathogens and several top significant clusters. Reports indicate that TCR beta sequences accurately predicted the HLA-A and HLA-B alleles of most subjects. In a later analysis, TCR beta V- and J-gene trimming showed a link to a missense DCLRE1C variant. Using a false discovery rate of 0.05, a later analysis showed that 16,000 or so TCR beta sequences were associated with HLA alleles.

About this clone: Its antigen remains unidentified.

The TCR comes from a middle-aged woman in good health and CMV-seropositive. The source material was PBMCs. The chain is built from TRBV6-1 and TRBJ1-5; D is possibly TRBD1 (5 bases). The CDR3 nucleotides are TGTGCCAGCAGTGAGGGGGGTACGCCCCAGCATTTT. This translates into CASSEGGTPQHF.